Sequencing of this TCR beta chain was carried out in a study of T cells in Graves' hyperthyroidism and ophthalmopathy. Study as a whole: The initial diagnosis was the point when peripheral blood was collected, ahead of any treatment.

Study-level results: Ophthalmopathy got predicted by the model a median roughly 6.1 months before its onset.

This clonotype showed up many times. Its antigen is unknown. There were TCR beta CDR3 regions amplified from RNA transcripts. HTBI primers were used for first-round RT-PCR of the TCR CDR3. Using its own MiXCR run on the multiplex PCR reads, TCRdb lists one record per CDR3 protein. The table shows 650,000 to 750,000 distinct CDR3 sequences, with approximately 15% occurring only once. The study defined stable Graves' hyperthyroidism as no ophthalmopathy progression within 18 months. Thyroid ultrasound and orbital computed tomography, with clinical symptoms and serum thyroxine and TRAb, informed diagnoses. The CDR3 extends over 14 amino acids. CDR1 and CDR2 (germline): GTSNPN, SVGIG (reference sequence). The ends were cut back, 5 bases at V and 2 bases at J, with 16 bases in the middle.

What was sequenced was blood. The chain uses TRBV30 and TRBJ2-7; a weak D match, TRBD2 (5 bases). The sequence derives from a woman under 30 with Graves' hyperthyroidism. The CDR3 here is CAWCSELAPYEQYF. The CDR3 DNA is TGTGCCTGGTGTTCCGAGCTAGCCCCCTACGAGCAGTACTTC. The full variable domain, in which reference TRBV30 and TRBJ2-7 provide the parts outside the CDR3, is SQTIHQWPATLVQPVGSPLSLECTVEGTSNPNLYWYRQAAGRGLQLLFYSVGIGQISSEVPQNLSASRPQDRQFILSSKKLLLSDSGFYLCAWCSELAPYEQYFGPGTRLTVT.